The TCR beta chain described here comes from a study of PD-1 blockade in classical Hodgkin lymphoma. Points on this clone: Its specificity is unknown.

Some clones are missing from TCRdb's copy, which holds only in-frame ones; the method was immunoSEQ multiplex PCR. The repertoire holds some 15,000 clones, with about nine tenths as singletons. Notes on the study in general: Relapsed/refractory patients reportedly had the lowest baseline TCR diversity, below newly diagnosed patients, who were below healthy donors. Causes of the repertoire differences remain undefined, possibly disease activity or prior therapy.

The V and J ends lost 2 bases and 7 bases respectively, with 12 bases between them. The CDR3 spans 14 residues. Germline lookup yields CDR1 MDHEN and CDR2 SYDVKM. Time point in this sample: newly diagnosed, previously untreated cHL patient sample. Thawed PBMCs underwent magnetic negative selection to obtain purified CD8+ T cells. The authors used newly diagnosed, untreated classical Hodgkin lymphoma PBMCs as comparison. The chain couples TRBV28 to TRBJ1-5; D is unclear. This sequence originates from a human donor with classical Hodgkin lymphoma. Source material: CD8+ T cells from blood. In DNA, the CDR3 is TGTGCCAGCAGTTTAGGGGTAGGTTGGCAGCCCCAGCATTTT. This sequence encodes CASSLGVGWQPQHF.